Below are 20 T cell receptor beta chains sequenced from a single sample in a study of metastatic and nonmetastatic thyroid tumors (dated by TCRdb to the early 2020s). Before undergoing thyroid surgery, none of the patients had been given any kind of treatment. Library preparation was by PCR. Instrument used: Illumina HiSeq 4000. TCRdb applied fastp at Q25 and MiXCR to the public reads, then kept only in-frame beta chains. The sample includes about 26,000 clones, with approximately 24% observed a single time. Approximately 6% of the sample goes to the ten largest clones. Sequenced: blood. The receptors originated from a female donor with papillary thyroid cancer or a benign thyroid nodule (not recorded which). Some clones in this sample may be carry-over from other donors' samples.

The CDR3: CASRDRSTYNEQFF. As DNA, the CDR3 is TGTGCCAGCAGGGACAGGAGCACCTACAATGAGCAGTTCTTC. The chain carries TRBV6-1 and TRBJ2-1, with 7 bases matching TRBD1. With V trimmed by 6 bases and J by 2 bases, 4 bases remained unmatched. Germline lookup yields CDR1 MNHNS and CDR2 SASEGT. CDR3 length equals 14 residues.

J is TRBJ1-2 and V is TRBV12-3 or TRBV12-4; unclear D gene. With 5 bases removed from V and 10 bases from J, the gap between germline ends came to 11 bases. The CDR3 runs 11 residues. The CDR3 nucleotides are TGTGCCAGCAGTAAGGGTGGTGCCTACACCTTC. Protein product: CASSKGGAYTF.

The table lists this clone with a count of one. CDR3 sequence (DNA): TGTGCCAGCAGCCACACACTAGCGGGGGCCTTAAGTCAGTTCTTC. This translates into CASSHTLAGALSQFF. The chain employs TRBV3-1 and TRBJ2-1, with 11 bases fitting TRBD2. The V and J ends lost 3 bases and 13 bases, in that order; junction bases with no gene match: 11. The length of the CDR3 is 15 residues. CDR1 is LGHDT, CDR2 YNNKEL, per germline (reference sequence).

Many counts were recorded for this clone. The J gene is TRBJ2-1, the V gene TRBV10-3; D is ambiguous. V gave up 0 bases and J gave up 5 bases, with 5 bases separating them. CDR1 is ENHRY and CDR2 is SYGVKD in the germline V gene. CDR3 size: 13 residues. CDR3 loop: CAISESVDNEQFF. In DNA, the CDR3 is TGTGCCATCAGTGAGTCGGTGGACAATGAGCAGTTCTTC.

This clone has only a few counts. Because it lacks the conserved phenylalanine or tryptophan at the end, this CDR3 is likely a read error. V and J are TRBV28 and TRBJ2-1; 8 nucleotides line up with TRBD2. In germline, CDR1 is MDHEN, CDR2 SYDVKM. This CDR3 has 15 residues. V was pared by 7 bases and J by 4 bases, with 9 bases of the junction left unmatched. The CDR3 nucleotides read TGTGCCAGCATAAAAGCGGGAGCGTGTTACAATGAGCAGTTCTTA. Its protein is CASIKAGACYNEQFL.

This clone was observed a handful of times. The rearrangement uses TRBV3-1 and TRBJ2-3, with 10 bases fitting TRBD2. Germline V CDR1 and CDR2: LGHDT, YNNKEL (reference sequence). The J segment lost 2 bases and the V segment lost 4 bases, leaving 12 bases of the junction unmatched. This CDR3 comprises 18 residues. CDR3 amino acids: CASSPLWSGLADTDTQYF. CDR3 sequence (DNA): TGTGCCAGCAGCCCACTGTGGTCCGGACTAGCGGACACAGATACGCAGTATTTT.

The rearrangement links TRBV30 to TRBJ1-2; 7 bases match TRBD1. From germline, CDR1 is GTSNPN and CDR2 SVGIG (reference sequence). With 3 bases clipped from V and 9 bases from J, the junction kept 7 bases outside the gene matches. This CDR3 contains 12 residues. CDR3 protein: CAWRATGRSYTF. CDR3 in DNA: TGTGCCTGGAGGGCGACAGGGAGGAGCTACACCTTC.

This clone occurred many times. The chain's CDR3 is CASSPKRTVSGNTIYF. DNA of the CDR3: TGTGCCAGCAGCCCAAAGAGGACAGTTTCTGGAAACACCATATATTTT. This chain links TRBV11-2 with TRBJ1-3, with D maybe TRBD1 (6 bases). V lost 5 bases, J lost 1 base, and 15 bases lay in between. CDR3 length: 16 residues. Germline V gene data show CDR1 as SGHAT and CDR2 as FQNNGV. Complete variable domain (other parts from reference TRBV11-2 and TRBJ1-3): EAGVAQSPRYKIIEKRQSVAFWCNPISGHATLYWYQQILGQGPKLLIQFQNNGVVDDSQLPKDRFSAERLKGVDSTLKIQPAKLEDSAVYLCASSPKRTVSGNTIYFGEGSWLTVV.

The V and J genes are TRBV15 and TRBJ1-2, with D perhaps TRBD1 (6 bases). This CDR3 comprises 15 residues. Germline assignment: CDR1 LNHNV and CDR2 YYDKDF (reference sequence). V dropped 1 base and J dropped 7 bases, with 16 bases sitting between them. CDR3 loop: CATSRVPTGSGGYTF. The CDR3 bases are TGTGCCACCAGCAGAGTGCCCACAGGGAGTGGTGGCTACACCTTC.

This clone turned up a few times. This sequence joins TRBV2 and TRBJ1-1; D ambiguous. Germline V gene lookup returns CDR1 SNHLY and CDR2 FYNNEI. The CDR3 has 13 amino acids. V lost 3 bases to trimming and J lost 1 base, with 6 bases between them. CDR3 in DNA: TGTGCCAGCAGTGAGTTAGAGAACACTGAAGCTTTCTTT. Amino acids: CASSELENTEAFF.

The V gene is TRBV20-1, the J gene TRBJ1-3; no clear D gene. From germline, CDR1 is DFQATT and CDR2 SNEGSKA (reference sequence). This CDR3 region has 13 residues. Trimming shortened V by 6 bases and J by 0 bases, and 9 bases separated the two germline ends. The CDR3 reads CSAVTISGNTIYF. CDR3 in DNA: TGCAGTGCAGTTACAATCTCTGGAAACACCATATATTTT.

This clone was detected only a few times. The chain employs TRBV20-1 and TRBJ1-1; D is unresolved. The CDR3 covers 11 residues. Trimming shortened V by 3 bases and J by 11 bases, and 13 bases separated the two germline ends. The germline gives CDR1 DFQATT, CDR2 SNEGSKA (reference sequence). The CDR3 sequence is CSASPNVYAFF. In DNA form, the CDR3 reads TGCAGTGCTAGCCCCAACGTTTACGCTTTCTTT.

The sample holds many counts of this clone. The chain uses TRBV6-1 and TRBJ2-1; D gene unclear. The CDR3 spans 14 residues. Germline V CDR1 and CDR2: MNHNS, SASEGT. The V end lost 6 bases, the J end lost 0 bases, and 9 bases lay between the germline ends. The CDR3 here is CASRPADSYNEQFF. The CDR3 nucleotides read TGTGCCAGCAGACCCGCCGACTCCTACAATGAGCAGTTCTTC.

DNA for the CDR3: TGCGCCAGCAGCTATCGGACTAGCGGGAGGGCCGAGACCCAGTACTTC. Residues: CASSYRTSGRAETQYF. The chain couples TRBV10-1 to TRBJ2-5; the match to TRBD2 covers 15 bases. From germline, CDR1 is WNHNN and CDR2 SYGVQD (reference sequence). There are 16 residues in the CDR3. The trim removed 6 bases at V and 5 bases at J, leaving 7 bases unmatched.

The genes are TRBV6-9 and TRBJ1-1, with unresolved D. Germline values: CDR1 MNHGY, CDR2 SVAAGI. V was trimmed by 3 bases and J by 5 bases, leaving 10 bases between them. The CDR3 is 13 residues long. For the CDR3, the DNA is TGTGCCAGCAGTTACCGGGAAGGGACTGAAGCTTTCTTT. Its translation is CASSYREGTEAFF.

This clone was counted ten times or more. The chain combines TRBV11-2 with TRBJ2-3, with D possibly being TRBD1 or TRBD2 (7 bases each). Germline V CDR1 and CDR2: SGHAT, FQNNGV. The CDR3 length is 16 residues. With 1 base removed from V and 2 bases from J, the gap between germline ends came to 13 bases. This CDR3 reads CASSLGRGGDTDTQYF. The CDR3 DNA is TGTGCCAGCAGCTTAGGCAGGGGGGGAGACACAGATACGCAGTATTTT.

A few counts support this clone. The chain joins TRBV2 to TRBJ2-1; the D gene is possibly TRBD2 (6 bases). Germline values: CDR1 SNHLY, CDR2 FYNNEI. This CDR3 has 15 residues. Trimming took off 5 bases at V and 0 bases at J, with 11 bases between the two ends. CDR3 region: CASSRDFISYNEQFF. The CDR3 coding sequence is TGTGCCAGCAGTAGGGACTTCATCTCCTACAATGAGCAGTTCTTC.

By share, this clone counts as medium-sized. V gene TRBV20-1 combines with J gene TRBJ2-1; 7 bases fit TRBD1. In germline, CDR1 is DFQATT, CDR2 SNEGSKA (reference sequence). This CDR3 spans 11 amino acids. CDR3 sequence (DNA): TGCAAAGGACAGGCCTACAATGAGCAGTTCTTC. Protein: CKGQAYNEQFF.

This clone was picked up many times. The rearrangement links TRBV4-1 to TRBJ2-7; TRBD1 aligns across 10 bases. Per germline, CDR1 MGHRA and CDR2 YSYEKL. This CDR3 has 17 amino acids. V shed 4 bases, J shed 4 bases, and the junction held 13 bases outside the gene matches. DNA for the CDR3: TGCGCCAGCAGCCGCAAACTATCGGGACAGGGGACGTACGAGCAGTACTTC. This codes for CASSRKLSGQGTYEQYF.

J is TRBJ1-5 and V is TRBV28, with 10 bases that match TRBD1. CDR3 length equals 15 residues. Germline V gene lookup returns CDR1 MDHEN and CDR2 SYDVKM. With 7 bases clipped from V and 6 bases from J, the junction kept 9 bases outside the gene matches. The CDR3 loop is CASIPDRGSTQPQHF. The CDR3 DNA sequence: TGTGCCAGCATCCCGGACAGGGGGTCTACTCAGCCCCAGCATTTT. Full variable domain (missing parts from reference TRBV28 and TRBJ1-5): DVKVTQSSRYLVKRTGEKVFLECVQDMDHENMFWYRQDPGLGLRLIYFSYDVKMKEKGDIPEGYSVSREKKERFSLILESASTNQTSMYLCASIPDRGSTQPQHFGDGTRLSIL.